Listed here are 22 T cell receptor beta chains from one sample, sequenced in a study of blood T cell repertoires in COVID-19. The method was immunoSEQ multiplex PCR; TCRdb's version includes in-frame clones alone and lacks a portion of them. The sample has over 200,000 clones; more than 80% are singletons. What was sequenced was PBMCs or T cells enriched from blood (not recorded which). These receptors all come from a man aged 60 to 69 who had recovered from COVID-19.

The gene calls are TRBV11-2 and TRBJ2-1; 9 bases fit TRBD2. Germline V lookup: CDR1 SGHAT, CDR2 FQNNGV. This CDR3 has 16 amino acids. Losses at the gene ends were 6 bases for V and 9 bases for J; bases not matched to a gene: 15. The CDR3 sequence: CASRLSGAGGLGEQFF. The CDR3 region has the DNA TGTGCCAGCAGGCTGAGCGGAGCGGGGGGCTTGGGTGAGCAGTTCTTC.

The V call is TRBV6-5, the J call TRBJ2-7; 9 nucleotides match TRBD1. Losses at the gene ends were 8 bases for V and 0 bases for J; bases not matched to a gene: 8. This CDR3 is 15 amino acids long. Germline CDR1 MNHEY, CDR2 SVGAGI. Written as DNA, the CDR3 is TGTGCCAGCCTTCGGTCGGGACAGGGCTCCTACGAGCAGTACTTC. Amino acid sequence: CASLRSGQGSYEQYF.

This clone has only one observation. This chain uses TRBV6-1 with TRBJ1-6, with D maybe TRBD1 (6 bases). V lost 1 base and J 14 bases, leaving 15 bases between the germline ends. CDR1 is MNHNS, CDR2 SASEGT, per germline. The CDR3 loop spans 14 amino acids. In DNA form, the CDR3 reads TGTGCCAGCAGTGAAGTGGCAGGGGAAACGGCCCTCCACTTT. It is translated as CASSEVAGETALHF.

This clone has only a few counts. This sequence joins TRBV19 and TRBJ1-4; 9 bases agree with TRBD1. Germline trimming cut 8 bases from V and 7 bases from J; bases unmatched to any gene: 5. The CDR3 totals 13 residues. In germline, CDR1 is LNHDA, CDR2 SQIVND (reference sequence). The CDR3 DNA follows: TGTGCCAGTTTACAGGGGGCGGGTGAAAAACTGTTTTTT. Translation: CASLQGAGEKLFF.

V and J are TRBV12-2 and TRBJ1-6; TRBD1 is taken as the D call from the table, unchecked against the DNA. TRBV12-2 is a pseudogene locus. CDR3 length: 16 residues. The CDR3 region has the DNA TGTGCAAGTCGCTTAAGACAGGGAGGAGGTAATTCACCCCTCCACTTT. It encodes CASRLRQGGGNSPLHF.

V usage is TRBV27 and J usage is TRBJ1-2; TRBD1 matches at 8 bases. The germline V gene has CDR1 MNHEY and CDR2 SMNVEV (reference sequence). After removal of 6 bases from V and 6 bases from J, the junction contained 9 bases not matched to a gene. CDR3 length: 14 amino acids. In nucleotides, the CDR3 is TGTGCCAGCAGCCTGGACAGGGACGGGAATGGCTACACCTTC. This codes for CASSLDRDGNGYTF.

The chain has TRBV6-4 and TRBJ1-6; maybe TRBD1 (5 bases). Trimming shortened V by 2 bases and J by 11 bases, and 10 bases separated the two germline ends. Germline assignment: CDR1 MRHNA and CDR2 SNTAGT. This CDR3 contains 13 residues. This CDR3 is CASSDQGGPPLHF. CDR3 bases: TGTGCCAGCAGTGACCAGGGAGGGCCACCCCTCCACTTT.

In this sample, this clone turned up once. DNA of the CDR3: TGTGCCACCAGTGACCGTAGACAGGCCGATGGGTATAGCAATCAGCCCCAGCATTTT. As protein: CATSDRRQADGYSNQPQHF. The chain has TRBV24-1 and TRBJ1-5; tentative D call: TRBD1 (6 bases). V was pared by 4 bases and J by 0 bases, with 21 bases between. Per the germline V gene, CDR1 is KGHDR and CDR2 is SFDVKD. This CDR3 spans 19 amino acids.

The chain has TRBV19 and TRBJ2-1; D not certain. This CDR3 is built from 11 residues. The germline V and J ends were trimmed by 5 bases and 7 bases, with 6 bases remaining between them. The V gene's germline CDR1 is LNHDA and CDR2 SQIVND (reference sequence). The DNA for the CDR3 is TGTGCCAGTAGTTCCATTAATGAGCAGTTCTTC. This sequence encodes CASSSINEQFF.

V and J are TRBV11-3 and TRBJ2-7; D is possibly TRBD1 (5 bases). The germline V gene encodes CDR1 SGHNT and CDR2 YENEEA. CDR3 size: 13 residues. Trimming stripped 2 bases from V and 4 bases from J, with 9 bases between. CDR3 DNA sequence: TGTGCCAGCAGCTTATCAGGGTGGTACGAGCAGTACTTC. This translates into CASSLSGWYEQYF.

The genes are TRBV7-9 and TRBJ1-5; D gene unclear. In germline, CDR1 is SEHNR, CDR2 FQNEAQ (reference sequence). Trimming removed 8 bases from V and 7 bases from J, with 15 bases in between. The CDR3 consists of 13 residues. CDR3 sequence: CASQQSFQQPQHF. CDR3 bases: TGTGCCAGCCAACAGTCCTTTCAGCAGCCCCAGCATTTT.

This clone turned up a few times. The chain carries TRBV11-1 and TRBJ1-2, with D possibly TRBD1 on 5 matching bases. Germline V gene sequence: CDR1 SGHAT, CDR2 FQDESV (reference sequence). This CDR3 contains 14 residues. Trimming stripped 5 bases from V and 3 bases from J, with 13 bases between. The CDR3 is CASSAGLLDYGYTF. The CDR3 region has the DNA TGTGCCAGCAGCGCGGGACTGCTGGACTATGGCTACACCTTC.

This chain connects TRBV4-2 to TRBJ2-1; tentative D call: TRBD1 (6 bases). V was clipped by 2 bases and J by 6 bases, with 11 bases between them. This CDR3 has 14 amino acids. Germline CDR1 is LGHNA and CDR2 is YNFKEQ. The CDR3 bases are TGTGCCAGCAGCCAATTCGACAGGTTCAATGAGCAGTTCTTC. As protein: CASSQFDRFNEQFF.

The chain links TRBV6-5 to TRBJ1-6; 7 bases map to TRBD1. The V segment lost 4 bases and the J segment 9 bases; nucleotides outside the gene matches: 3. This CDR3 spans 13 amino acids. Per the germline V gene, CDR1 is MNHEY and CDR2 is SVGAGI. The CDR3 DNA sequence: TGTGCCAGCAGTTTTGACAGGGTTTCACCCCTCCACTTT. Its translation: CASSFDRVSPLHF.

The rearrangement links TRBV5-4 to TRBJ2-5, with D uncertain. Per the germline V gene, CDR1 is SGHNT and CDR2 is YYREEE (reference sequence). The CDR3 is 13 amino acids. Trimming took 1 base from V and 3 from J, leaving 7 bases between them. The CDR3 region is CASSLFVEETQYF. CDR3 in DNA: TGTGCCAGCAGCTTGTTTGTAGAAGAGACCCAGTACTTC. Drawing the rest from reference TRBV5-4 and TRBJ2-5, the complete variable domain is ETGVTQSPTHLIKTRGQQVTLRCSSQSGHNTVSWYQQALGQGPQFIFQYYREEENGRGNFPPRFSGLQFPNYSSELNVNALELDDSALYLCASSLFVEETQYFGPGTRLLVL.

The chain couples TRBV3-1 (or the pseudogene TRBV3-2) to TRBJ1-6, with D tentatively TRBD1 (5 bases). The CDR3 is 13 residues long. Germline values: CDR1 LGHDT, CDR2 YNNKEL (reference sequence). V dropped 0 bases and J dropped 13 bases, with 10 bases sitting between them. CDR3 protein: CASSQDRVWPLHF. The CDR3 DNA sequence: TGTGCCAGCAGCCAAGACAGGGTATGGCCCCTCCACTTT.

The chain uses TRBV19 and TRBJ2-7; 10 nucleotides line up with TRBD1. Germline values: CDR1 LNHDA, CDR2 SQIVND (reference sequence). This CDR3 spans 13 amino acids. V gave up 10 bases and J gave up 5 bases; unmatched junction bases: 8. The CDR3 spells CATRDRGLNEQYF. CDR3 sequence (DNA): TGTGCCACCCGGGACAGGGGTTTGAACGAGCAGTACTTC.

This clone was seen ten or more times. The chain carries TRBV7-6 and TRBJ2-1; a weak D match, TRBD2 (6 bases). The germline V gene has CDR1 SGHVS and CDR2 FNYEAQ. With 1 base removed from V and 12 bases from J, the gap between germline ends came to 13 bases. The CDR3 loop spans 13 amino acids. The CDR3 spells CASSLELGRGQFF. CDR3 bases: TGTGCCAGCAGCTTAGAGCTGGGGCGGGGGCAGTTCTTC.

V is TRBV7-2 and J is TRBJ2-3; D is perhaps TRBD2 (7 bases). This CDR3 comprises 14 residues. CDR1 is SGHTA, CDR2 FQGNSA, per germline. Trimming left V 5 bases short and J 4 bases short, with 13 bases between. CDR3 sequence: CASSNGGTSDTQYF. Here the CDR3 DNA reads TGTGCCAGCAGCAACGGGGGGACATCAGATACGCAGTATTTT.

This clone was detected once. The chain uses TRBV15 and TRBJ2-7; the D gene is possibly TRBD1 (6 bases). The V gene lost 1 base and the J gene lost 3 bases, with 10 bases spanning the gap. The germline gives CDR1 LNHNV, CDR2 YYDKDF (reference sequence). The CDR3 has 14 amino acids. The CDR3 loop is CATSRVKQGYEQYF. The CDR3 DNA reads as TGTGCCACCAGCAGAGTCAAACAGGGCTACGAGCAGTACTTC.

The chain uses TRBV5-1 and TRBJ1-1, with TRBD1 as a possible D gene (5 bases). The V end lost 0 bases, the J end lost 1 base, and 10 bases lay between the germline ends. The CDR3 loop spans 15 amino acids. Germline V gene data show CDR1 as SGHRS and CDR2 as YFSETQ. CDR3 nucleotide sequence: TGCGCCAGCAGCTTGGCCACGGGGGAGAACACTGAAGCTTTCTTT. This encodes CASSLATGENTEAFF.

This clone was seen once. The chain is built from TRBV7-9 and TRBJ2-2, with TRBD2 as a possible D gene (6 bases). The germline V gene has CDR1 SEHNR and CDR2 FQNEAQ (reference sequence). Trimming shortened V by 6 bases and J by 6 bases, and 11 bases separated the two germline ends. This CDR3 comprises 13 residues. The CDR3 DNA reads TGTGCCAGCAGACCCCCGGGGGCCGGGGAGCTGTTTTTT. Its protein product is CASRPPGAGELFF.